This is a list of T cell receptor beta chains from one sample in a study of blood T cell repertoires in COVID-19. Profiled with immunoSEQ multiplex PCR; TCRdb holds only in-frame clones, not every one. The table includes 300,000 or so clones, over 80% detected once. The specimen was peripheral blood. Receptors originate from a woman between 40 and 50 years old with acute or convalescent COVID-19. Both conserved end residues are part of each CDR3. Fields, in order: CDR3 DNA, CDR3 protein, D gene, J gene, clone size, V gene. A D gene is named only where the DNA matches it firmly. Clone size is not always given. Where it is, it says once, few, many or a class for expanded clones.

cdr3_nt: TGTGCCAGCAGCCAAGCATCCCCCGGGGTAACTGAAGCTTTCTTT
cdr3_aa: CASSQASPGVTEAFF
d_call: -
j_call: TRBJ1-1
clone_size: -
v_call: TRBV3-1/TRBV3-2

cdr3_nt: TGTGCCAGCAGGGAGGGTCGGGCGCAGGGCAATCAGCCCCAGCATTTT
cdr3_aa: CASREGRAQGNQPQHF
d_call: -
j_call: TRBJ1-5
clone_size: -
v_call: TRBV28

cdr3_nt: TGTGCCAGCAACGGACAGACTTACAATGAGCAGTTCTTC
cdr3_aa: CASNGQTYNEQFF
d_call: -
j_call: TRBJ2-1
clone_size: -
v_call: TRBV12-3/TRBV12-4

cdr3_nt: TGTGCCAGCAGCCAAGAAAGAGGGTTTCCCCAGTACTTC
cdr3_aa: CASSQERGFPQYF
d_call: -
j_call: TRBJ2-5
clone_size: -
v_call: TRBV14

cdr3_nt: TGTGCCAGCTCACCACCACAGGGCAGGCGCGCTAAGTATGGCTACACCTTC
cdr3_aa: CASSPPQGRRAKYGYTF
d_call: -
j_call: TRBJ1-2
clone_size: -
v_call: TRBV18

cdr3_nt: TGTGCCAGCAGTGAAGGCAGGGCGCATAACTATGGCTACACCTTC
cdr3_aa: CASSEGRAHNYGYTF
d_call: -
j_call: TRBJ1-2
clone_size: -
v_call: TRBV6-1

cdr3_nt: TGCGCCAGCAGCTTACAAACAGGGAACAATTCACCCCTCCACTTT
cdr3_aa: CASSLQTGNNSPLHF
d_call: -
j_call: TRBJ1-6
clone_size: -
v_call: TRBV5-1

cdr3_nt: TGCGCCAGCAGCTCGATGGGAGGTGACAATCAGCCCCAGCATTTT
cdr3_aa: CASSSMGGDNQPQHF
d_call: -
j_call: TRBJ1-5
clone_size: once
v_call: TRBV5-1

cdr3_nt: TGTGCCAGCAGAGGACAGGGATGGGGCTACACCTTC
cdr3_aa: CASRGQGWGYTF
d_call: TRBD1
j_call: TRBJ1-2
clone_size: -
v_call: TRBV6-5

cdr3_nt: TGTGCCAGCAGCTACGATGGGGGAGGCTATGGCTACACCTTC
cdr3_aa: CASSYDGGGYGYTF
d_call: -
j_call: TRBJ1-2
clone_size: -
v_call: TRBV7-2

cdr3_nt: TGTGCCAGTAGTATCTCACCCCTTTGGGCAGCCAAGGAACAACACACTGAAGCTTTCTTT
cdr3_aa: CASSISPLWAAKEQHTEAFF
d_call: -
j_call: TRBJ1-1
clone_size: -
v_call: TRBV19

cdr3_nt: TGTGCCTGGAGTCGGCGAGGGAATCAGCCCCAGCATTTT
cdr3_aa: CAWSRRGNQPQHF
d_call: -
j_call: TRBJ1-5
clone_size: -
v_call: TRBV30

cdr3_nt: TGTGCCAGCAGTTTAAGCGGGGTAACAGATACGCAGTATTTT
cdr3_aa: CASSLSGVTDTQYF
d_call: TRBD2
j_call: TRBJ2-3
clone_size: -
v_call: TRBV28

cdr3_nt: TGTGCCAGCACAGAAGACGGAGTTAACTATGGCTACACCTTC
cdr3_aa: CASTEDGVNYGYTF
d_call: -
j_call: TRBJ1-2
clone_size: -
v_call: TRBV5-6

cdr3_nt: TGTGCCAGCAGCCAAGCTGGCAGAACCAAAAACATTCAGTACTTC
cdr3_aa: CASSQAGRTKNIQYF
d_call: -
j_call: TRBJ2-4
clone_size: -
v_call: TRBV14